This T cell receptor beta chain stems from a study of blood T cell repertoires in COVID-19. Turning to the study itself: From T cells, B-cell-depleted T cells, or PBMCs came the material, which was cDNA or gDNA.

Germline V gene data show CDR1 as LNHNV and CDR2 as YYDKDF (reference sequence). The CDR3 is 15 residues long. Losses at the gene ends were 1 base for V and 5 bases for J; bases not matched to a gene: 4. Authors' methods: How many nucleated cells were present was estimated from reference gene primer amplification. Produced via immunoSEQ multiplex PCR; TCRdb's table is partial and in-frame only. V and J calls and clone size are given by that table; D and trimming were obtained from the DNA. Of about 220,000 clones listed, around 86% are singletons. This chain joins TRBV15 and TRBJ2-2, with 7 bases lining up with TRBD1. This sequence originates from a woman aged 70-85 years with COVID-19, enrolled during active disease. Material for sequencing was peripheral blood. The CDR3 region is CATSRGQGETGELFF. The CDR3 bases are TGTGCCACCAGCAGAGGGCAGGGGGAGACCGGGGAGCTGTTTTTT.